Below, 17 T cell receptor beta chains from the same sample are listed, as sequenced in a study of cytomegalovirus exposure and HLA in healthy donors. The PCR used 60 Vbeta and 13 Jbeta primers. The assay was immunoSEQ multiplex PCR, and TCRdb's table has in-frame clones only and misses some. Of around 72,000 clones listed, 65% to 70% are singletons. Sequenced material: PBMCs. These receptors were collected from a man aged 35 to 55 in good health and CMV-seropositive.

The chain has TRBV30 and TRBJ2-2; 12 positions match TRBD2. Germline CDR1 GTSNPN, CDR2 SVGIG (reference sequence). CDR3 length: 15 residues. Losses at the gene ends were 2 bases for V and 6 bases for J; bases not matched to a gene: 4. Here the CDR3 reads CAWSTSGGIAGELFF. CDR3 nucleotides: TGTGCCTGGAGTACTAGCGGGGGGATTGCCGGGGAGCTGTTTTTT. Combining the CDR3 with reference TRBV30 and TRBJ2-2 gives the whole variable domain SQTIHQWPATLVQPVGSPLSLECTVEGTSNPNLYWYRQAAGRGLQLLFYSVGIGQISSEVPQNLSASRPQDRQFILSSKKLLLSDSGFYLCAWSTSGGIAGELFFGEGSRLTVL.

The chain couples TRBV27 to TRBJ2-3; TRBD2 aligns across 8 bases. The CDR3 runs 16 residues. J gave up 0 bases and V 3 bases, and 5 bases lay outside the gene matches. Germline V gene data show CDR1 as MNHEY and CDR2 as SMNVEV (reference sequence). CDR3: CASSFISGASTDTQYF. For the CDR3, the DNA is TGTGCCAGCAGTTTTATTAGCGGGGCGAGCACAGATACGCAGTATTTT.

This sequence joins TRBV7-2 and TRBJ2-5; the match to TRBD1 covers 7 bases. V dropped 4 bases and J dropped 6; count of bases not matched to a gene: 8. CDR3 length equals 14 residues. The germline CDR1 and CDR2 sequences are SGHTA and FQGNSA. CDR3 sequence: CASSSGTARKTQYF. CDR3 sequence (DNA): TGTGCCAGCAGCTCCGGGACAGCGAGGAAGACCCAGTACTTC. The full variable domain, its missing parts supplied by reference TRBV7-2 and TRBJ2-5, is GAGVSQSPSNKVTEKGKDVELRCDPISGHTALYWYRQSLGQGLEFLIYFQGNSAPDKSGLPSDRFSAERTGGSVSTLTIQRTQQEDSAVYLCASSSGTARKTQYFGPGTRLLVL.

This clone was found a few times. V is TRBV15 and J is TRBJ2-6; D not resolved. V lost 0 bases and J lost 2, with 5 bases in between. The CDR3 is made up of 15 amino acids. CDR1 is LNHNV, CDR2 YYDKDF, per germline (reference sequence). The DNA for the CDR3 is TGTGCCACCAGCAGAGAAGCTCCTGGGGCCAACGTCCTGACTTTC. It codes for CATSREAPGANVLTF.

This clone was seen only a few times. The V and J genes are TRBV30 and TRBJ2-1; 7 nucleotides agree with TRBD1. V was clipped by 6 bases and J by 5 bases; unmatched bases: 4. Per germline, CDR1 GTSNPN and CDR2 SVGIG (reference sequence). The length of the CDR3 is 12 residues. The CDR3 sequence is CACRDRNNEQFF. For the CDR3, the DNA is TGTGCCTGCCGGGACAGAAACAATGAGCAGTTCTTC.

The chain uses TRBV5-4 and TRBJ2-3; D remains unclear. Deletions cut 2 bases from V and 4 bases from J, with 11 bases between. Per the germline V gene, CDR1 is SGHNT and CDR2 is YYREEE (reference sequence). The CDR3 length is 14 residues. CDR3 in amino acids: CASSLFNNPDTQYF. In nucleotides, the CDR3 is TGTGCCAGCAGCTTATTTAACAACCCAGATACGCAGTATTTT.

This chain uses TRBV27 with TRBJ2-7; D possibly corresponds to TRBD1 (6 bases). V dropped 5 bases and J dropped 2 bases, with 13 bases sitting between them. The CDR3 is made up of 14 amino acids. Germline V gene sequence: CDR1 MNHEY, CDR2 SMNVEV (reference sequence). CDR3 bases: TGTGCCAGCAGTCTCAACAGGGTGACCTACGAGCAGTACTTC. Encoded protein: CASSLNRVTYEQYF.

The chain joins TRBV29-1 to TRBJ1-2; D remains ambiguous. V gave up 6 bases and J gave up 7 bases, with 15 bases separating them. Germline CDR1 reads SQVTM; CDR2 reads ANQGSEA. This CDR3 spans 12 amino acids. The CDR3 spells CSVPGRSPGYTF. The CDR3 DNA reads as TGCAGCGTACCCGGGAGGTCCCCTGGCTACACCTTC.

A few counts support this clone. The J gene is TRBJ1-6, the V gene TRBV7-6, with no clear D. This CDR3 is built from 14 residues. The V end was cut by 5 bases, the J end by 10 bases, with 15 bases between. The V gene's germline CDR1 is SGHVS and CDR2 FNYEAQ. The CDR3 DNA reads as TGTGCCAGCAGCGGGCGCAGAGGGTACTCACCCCTCCACTTT. Protein product: CASSGRRGYSPLHF.

The chain combines TRBV5-5 with TRBJ1-5, with 7 bases that match TRBD1. The length of the CDR3 is 14 residues. Germline V CDR1 and CDR2: SGHKS, YYEKEE (reference sequence). Unmatched junction bases numbered 5, after V lost 4 bases and J lost 4 bases. This CDR3 reads CASSTRQGNQPQHF. The CDR3 DNA reads TGTGCCAGCAGCACTCGACAGGGTAATCAGCCCCAGCATTTT.

This clone came up once. The chain uses TRBV30 and TRBJ2-1; 9 nucleotides line up with TRBD1. Germline V lookup: CDR1 GTSNPN, CDR2 SVGIG (reference sequence). The CDR3 is 16 amino acids. The ends lost 4 bases at V and 12 bases at J; junction bases unmatched: 19. CDR3 DNA sequence: TGTGCCTGGAAAGTGTCCCGGGACAGGGTAGGGAGTAGGCAGTTCTTC. Its translation is CAWKVSRDRVGSRQFF.

V gene TRBV5-1 combines with J gene TRBJ1-2; 8 bases match TRBD1. CDR1 and CDR2 (germline): SGHRS, YFSETQ. The CDR3 extends over 16 amino acids. The V segment lost 3 bases and the J segment 4 bases; nucleotides outside the gene matches: 11. The CDR3 protein is CASSSGDQGASYGYTF. Written as DNA, the CDR3 is TGCGCCAGCAGCTCGGGCGATCAGGGGGCGTCCTATGGCTACACCTTC.

This clone was recorded a few times. The chain links TRBV28 to TRBJ2-2, with D possibly TRBD1 on 5 matching bases. Germline V lookup: CDR1 MDHEN, CDR2 SYDVKM. The V and J ends lost 9 bases and 3 bases respectively, with 14 bases between them. The CDR3 is made up of 14 amino acids. The CDR3 reads CASHPAGYTGELFF. CDR3 nucleotide sequence: TGTGCCAGTCACCCAGCAGGGTACACCGGGGAGCTGTTTTTT.

This clone came up a few times. In the same sample, other DNA sequences code for this CDR3. This chain links TRBV15 with TRBJ1-6; D remains unclear. The V end was cut by 6 bases, the J end by 5 bases, with 8 bases between. The CDR3 is made up of 13 amino acids. Germline CDR1 LNHNV, CDR2 YYDKDF (reference sequence). CDR3 in amino acids: CATRAGDNSPLHF. The CDR3 nucleotides are TGTGCCACCAGGGCGGGAGATAATTCACCCCTCCACTTT. The full variable domain, its missing parts supplied by reference TRBV15 and TRBJ1-6, is DAMVIQNPRYQVTQFGKPVTLSCSQTLNHNVMYWYQQKSSQAPKLLFHYYDKDFNNEADTPDNFQSRRPNTSFCFLDIRSPGLGDTAMYLCATRAGDNSPLHFGNGTRLTVT.

The V call is TRBV29-1, the J call TRBJ2-7, with D perhaps matching TRBD1 (6 bases). The germline V and J ends were trimmed by 3 bases and 4 bases, with 13 bases remaining between them. The CDR3 sequence is 13 residues long. The V gene's germline CDR1 is SQVTM and CDR2 ANQGSEA. The CDR3 reads CSVEGHREYEQYF. The CDR3 coding sequence is TGCAGCGTTGAGGGGCACAGGGAATACGAGCAGTACTTC.

This clone was seen more than once but under ten times. V usage is TRBV2 and J usage is TRBJ1-1; D ambiguous. Germline V gene lookup returns CDR1 SNHLY and CDR2 FYNNEI. Trimming removed 8 bases at V and 6 bases at J, with 10 bases between. CDR3 length: 11 residues. Here the CDR3 reads CASALSAEAFF. CDR3 coding DNA: TGTGCCAGCGCATTAAGCGCTGAAGCTTTCTTT.

The chain recombines TRBV7-9 with TRBJ1-3; TRBD1 matches 9 bases. Losses at the gene ends were 2 bases for V and 0 bases for J; bases not matched to a gene: 11. The CDR3 spans 19 residues. Germline CDR1 reads SEHNR; CDR2 reads FQNEAQ (reference sequence). DNA for the CDR3: TGTGCCAGCAGCTTATCTCGGGACAGGGACCGTAGCTCTGGAAACACCATATATTTT. Translated: CASSLSRDRDRSSGNTIYF.